What follows is one T cell receptor beta chain and its context. The sample belongs to a study of radiotherapy plus CTLA-4 blockade in lung cancer. Profiled with immunoSEQ multiplex PCR; TCRdb holds only in-frame clones, not every one. The sample lists 60,000 to 85,000 clones, approximately 86% seen once, with over 0.75% in the top ten. V shed 4 bases, J shed 5 bases, and the junction held 3 bases outside the gene matches. The CDR3 has 13 residues. Germline V gives CDR1 SGHTS, CDR2 YDEGEE. Enrolled patients, whose metastatic non-small-cell lung cancer was chemo-refractory, received focal radiation plus CTLA-4 blockade with ipilimumab.

This TCR derives from a human donor with non-small cell lung cancer who had stable disease on radiotherapy plus ipilimumab. This chain links TRBV5-8 with TRBJ1-1, with 9 nucleotides matching TRBD1. The specimen was peripheral blood, collected from a patient treated with radiotherapy plus ipilimumab. The CDR3 loop reads CASSVGQGTEAFF. The DNA for the CDR3 is TGTGCCAGCAGCGTTGGACAGGGGACTGAAGCTTTCTTT.